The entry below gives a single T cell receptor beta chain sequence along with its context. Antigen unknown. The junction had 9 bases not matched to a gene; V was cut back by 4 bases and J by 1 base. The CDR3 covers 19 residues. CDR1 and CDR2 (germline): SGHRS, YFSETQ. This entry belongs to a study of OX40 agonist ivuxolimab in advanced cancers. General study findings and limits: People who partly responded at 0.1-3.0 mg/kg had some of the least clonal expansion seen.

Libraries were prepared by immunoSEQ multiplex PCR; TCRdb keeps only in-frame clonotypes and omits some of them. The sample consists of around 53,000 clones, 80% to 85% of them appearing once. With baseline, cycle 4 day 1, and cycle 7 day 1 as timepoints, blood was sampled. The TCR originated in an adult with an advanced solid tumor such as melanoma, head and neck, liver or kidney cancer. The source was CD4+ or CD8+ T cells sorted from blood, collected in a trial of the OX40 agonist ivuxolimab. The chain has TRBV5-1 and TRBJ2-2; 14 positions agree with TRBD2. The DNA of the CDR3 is TGCGCCAGCAGCCCCCGGACTAGCGGGGGGAACTTGAACACCGGGGAGCTGTTTTTT. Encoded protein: CASSPRTSGGNLNTGELFF.